This T cell receptor beta chain appears in the sequencing data of a study of shared clonotypes between healthy human individuals. Measured with immunoSEQ multiplex PCR; TCRdb has only the in-frame clones, and not every one. The sample yields hundreds of thousands of clones, 92% seen once. Naive CD8 isolation took CD45RO-negative cells positively selected for CCR7 and excluded terminally differentiated effector memory CD45RA+ cells. This CDR3 spans 13 amino acids. The ends were cut back, 0 bases at V and 4 bases at J, with 8 bases in the middle. CDR1 and CDR2 from the germline V gene are SGHTS and YDEGEE. This clone was observed a single time.

The sequence derives from a man under 40 in good health. The V and J genes are TRBV5-8 and TRBJ2-7; D not resolved. Sequenced: naive CD8+ T cells sorted from blood. The CDR3 protein is CASSLGGFYEQYF. The CDR3 bases are TGTGCCAGCAGCTTGGGCGGCTTTTACGAGCAGTACTTC. Variable domain in full (rest from reference TRBV5-8 and TRBJ2-7): EAGVTQSPTHLIKTRGQQATLRCSPISGHTSVYWYQQALGLGLQFLLWYDEGEERNRGNFPPRFSGRQFPNYSSELNVNALELEDSALYLCASSLGGFYEQYFGPGTRLTVT.